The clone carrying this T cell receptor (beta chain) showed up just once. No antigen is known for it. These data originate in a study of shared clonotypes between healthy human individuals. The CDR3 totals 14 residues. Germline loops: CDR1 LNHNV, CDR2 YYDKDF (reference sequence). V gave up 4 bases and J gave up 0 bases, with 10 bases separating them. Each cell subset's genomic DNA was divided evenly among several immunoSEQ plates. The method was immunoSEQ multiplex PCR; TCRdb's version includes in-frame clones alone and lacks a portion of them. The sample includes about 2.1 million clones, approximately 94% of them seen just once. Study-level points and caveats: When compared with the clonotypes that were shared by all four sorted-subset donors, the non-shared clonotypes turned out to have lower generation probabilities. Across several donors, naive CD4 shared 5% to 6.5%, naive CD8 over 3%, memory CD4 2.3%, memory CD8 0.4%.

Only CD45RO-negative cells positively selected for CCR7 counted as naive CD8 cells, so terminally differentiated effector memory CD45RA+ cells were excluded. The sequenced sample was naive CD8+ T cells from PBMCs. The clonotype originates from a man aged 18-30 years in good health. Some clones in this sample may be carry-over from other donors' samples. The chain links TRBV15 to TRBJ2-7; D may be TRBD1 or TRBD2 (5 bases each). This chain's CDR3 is CATSTPGPSYEQYF. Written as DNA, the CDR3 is TGTGCCACCAGCACTCCGGGACCCTCCTACGAGCAGTACTTC.